The 30 T cell receptor beta chains given below trace back to one sample, sequenced in a study of early T cells in non-severe SARS-CoV-2 infection. TCRdb redid the calling of the 5' RACE reads with MiXCR, one entry per CDR3 protein. The table has 80,000 to 100,000 distinct CDR3 sequences, roughly an eighth seen once. The sample was whole blood. These receptors all come from an adult who was a healthcare worker with PCR-confirmed SARS-CoV-2 infection or an uninfected control (not recorded which).

This clonotype was picked up a small number of times. The chain combines TRBV20-1 with TRBJ1-2; D is uncertain. This CDR3 has 13 amino acids. Trimming took off 3 bases at V and 2 bases at J, with 10 bases between the two ends. Per germline, CDR1 DFQATT and CDR2 SNEGSKA (reference sequence). This CDR3 reads CSARPMGNYGYTF. In nucleotides, the CDR3 is TGCAGTGCTAGGCCCATGGGGAACTATGGCTACACCTTC.

The chain joins TRBV20-1 to TRBJ2-3; D unresolved. V dropped 3 bases and J dropped 0 bases, with 10 bases sitting between them. Germline lookup yields CDR1 DFQATT and CDR2 SNEGSKA (reference sequence). This CDR3 is 14 amino acids long. The CDR3 loop reads CSASRSYSTDTQYF. DNA of the CDR3: TGCAGTGCTAGTCGCAGCTATAGCACAGATACGCAGTATTTT.

This clonotype was detected many times. The V gene is TRBV7-9, the J gene TRBJ2-3; the D gene is possibly TRBD2 (5 bases). The germline CDR1 and CDR2 sequences are SEHNR and FQNEAQ (reference sequence). V lost 1 base to trimming and J lost 7 bases, with 15 bases between them. This CDR3 region has 15 residues. The CDR3 bases are TGTGCCAGCAGCTTAGTTAGAGGACTCACGAATACGCAGTATTTT. It is translated as CASSLVRGLTNTQYF.

This clonotype was counted many times. The rearrangement joins TRBV28 to TRBJ1-1, with D maybe TRBD1 (6 bases). Germline CDR1 reads MDHEN; CDR2 reads SYDVKM. This CDR3 is 15 amino acids long. Trimming cost V 6 bases and J 0 bases, with 14 bases left between them. The CDR3 protein is CASSSPGTLNTEAFF. The CDR3, as DNA: TGTGCCAGCAGCTCCCCCGGGACACTGAACACTGAAGCTTTCTTT. Combining the CDR3 with reference TRBV28 and TRBJ1-1 gives the whole variable domain DVKVTQSSRYLVKRTGEKVFLECVQDMDHENMFWYRQDPGLGLRLIYFSYDVKMKEKGDIPEGYSVSREKKERFSLILESASTNQTSMYLCASSSPGTLNTEAFFGQGTRLTVV.

V and J are TRBV10-1 and TRBJ1-1; the match to TRBD1 covers 8 bases. The germline V gene has CDR1 WNHNN and CDR2 SYGVQD (reference sequence). The junction had 4 bases not matched to a gene; V was cut back by 0 bases and J by 4 bases. The CDR3 runs to 15 residues. The CDR3 DNA reads as TGCGCCAGCAGTGAGTCGGTGGGACAGGCCACTGAAGCTTTCTTT. This translates into CASSESVGQATEAFF.

The chain has TRBV5-1 and TRBJ2-2; D may correspond to TRBD1 or TRBD2 (6 bases each). CDR1 and CDR2 (germline): SGHRS, YFSETQ. The CDR3 loop spans 15 amino acids. V was trimmed by 0 bases and J by 7 bases, leaving 13 bases between them. The CDR3 DNA follows: TGCGCCAGCAGCTTGGATCCGGGGGCAGGCGGGGAGCTGTTTTTT. This codes for CASSLDPGAGGELFF.

This clonotype was observed at least ten times. V gene TRBV29-1 combines with J gene TRBJ1-1; TRBD1 agrees at 7 bases. Germline-derived CDR1 and CDR2 are SQVTM and ANQGSEA. The CDR3 runs to 14 residues. J gave up 4 bases and V 7 bases, and 12 bases lay outside the gene matches. The CDR3 loop reads CSASQGGSGTEAFF. CDR3 sequence (DNA): TGCAGCGCCTCTCAGGGGGGAAGCGGCACTGAAGCTTTCTTT.

There are a few counts of this clonotype. This chain connects TRBV12-3 or TRBV12-4 to TRBJ2-3, with 7 bases fitting TRBD2. The trim removed 5 bases at V and 1 base at J, leaving 3 bases unmatched. The CDR3 has 14 amino acids. DNA for the CDR3: TGTGCCAGCAGTCGCGGGAGTGGCACAGATACGCAGTATTTT. Its protein product is CASSRGSGTDTQYF.

This rearrangement joins TRBV7-3 to TRBJ1-1; D unclear. This CDR3 is 13 amino acids long. V lost 1 base to trimming and J lost 4 bases, with 7 bases between them. Germline-derived CDR1 and CDR2 are SGHTA and FQGTGA. The CDR3 DNA follows: TGTGCCAGCAGCTTAAGTCATCCCACTGAAGCTTTCTTT. Its protein product is CASSLSHPTEAFF.

The chain has TRBV7-9 and TRBJ1-1; 8 bases match TRBD1. Trimming removed 7 bases from V and 6 bases from J; junction bases left unmatched: 7. CDR3 length equals 13 residues. Germline V CDR1 and CDR2: SEHNR, FQNEAQ (reference sequence). The CDR3 is CASKQGGFPEAFF. The CDR3 coding sequence is TGTGCCAGCAAACAGGGGGGGTTTCCTGAAGCTTTCTTT.

This clonotype has more than one count but fewer than ten. The chain employs TRBV4-2 and TRBJ2-7; 11 bases agree with TRBD2. This CDR3 is built from 14 residues. The germline gives CDR1 LGHNA, CDR2 YNFKEQ. Germline trimming cut 3 bases from V and 4 bases from J; bases unmatched to any gene: 2. This chain's CDR3 is CASSHGTSGYEQYF. DNA for the CDR3: TGTGCCAGCAGCCACGGGACTAGCGGTTACGAGCAGTACTTC.

The rearrangement joins TRBV3-1 to TRBJ2-5, with unresolved D. This CDR3 has 12 amino acids. Trimming took off 1 base at V and 4 bases at J, with 4 bases between the two ends. CDR1 is LGHDT and CDR2 is YNNKEL in the germline V gene (reference sequence). CDR3 coding DNA: TGTGCCAGCAGCCAAGTGCGAGAGACCCAGTACTTC. Translation gives CASSQVRETQYF.

This clonotype has just a few counts. The rearrangement uses TRBV30 and TRBJ1-1, with D possibly matching TRBD1 (6 bases). Germline V gene lookup returns CDR1 GTSNPN and CDR2 SVGIG (reference sequence). The CDR3 is 15 amino acids. V lost 1 base and J 1 base, leaving 13 bases between the germline ends. Here the CDR3 reads CAWSAPPGQNTEAFF. Here the CDR3 DNA reads TGTGCCTGGAGTGCCCCCCCGGGACAGAACACTGAAGCTTTCTTT.

This clonotype was counted many times. The chain carries TRBV5-4 and TRBJ1-4; 7 bases align to TRBD1. The J segment lost 3 bases and the V segment lost 5 bases, leaving 7 bases of the junction unmatched. In germline, CDR1 is SGHNT, CDR2 YYREEE (reference sequence). The CDR3 has 15 residues. The CDR3 nucleotides are TGTGCCAGCAGGGGGGCCGGGACAGCTAATGAAAAACTGTTTTTT. Translating gives CASRGAGTANEKLFF.

The gene calls are TRBV20-1 and TRBJ1-1; D not resolved. Trimming took off 3 bases at V and 0 bases at J, with 11 bases between the two ends. CDR1 DFQATT and CDR2 SNEGSKA come from the germline V gene (reference sequence). CDR3 length: 14 residues. CDR3 in amino acids: CSASYRVVNTEAFF. CDR3 DNA sequence: TGCAGTGCTAGCTACCGGGTCGTGAACACTGAAGCTTTCTTT.

This clonotype was observed a few times. The chain has TRBV5-4 and TRBJ2-2, with 8 bases identical to TRBD1. This CDR3 contains 16 residues. CDR1 and CDR2 (germline): SGHNT, YYREEE (reference sequence). The V and J ends lost 4 bases and 0 bases, in that order; junction bases with no gene match: 5. The chain's CDR3 is CASSGRDRSNTGELFF. The CDR3 bases are TGTGCCAGCAGCGGACGGGACAGGTCGAACACCGGGGAGCTGTTTTTT.

The chain is built from TRBV7-9 and TRBJ1-1, with 8 bases that match TRBD1. Germline CDR1 reads SEHNR; CDR2 reads FQNEAQ (reference sequence). This CDR3 has 16 amino acids. J was trimmed by 0 bases and V by 2 bases; bases with no gene match: 5. This chain's CDR3 is CASSLRTGIMNTEAFF. CDR3 sequence (DNA): TGTGCCAGCAGCTTACGGACAGGGATTATGAACACTGAAGCTTTCTTT.

Comment on this clonotype: Compared with germline, one end of the junction differs, possibly owing to a read error. The rearrangement links TRBV7-7 to TRBJ2-1, with 7 bases identical to TRBD2. The CDR3 runs to 16 residues. The germline V gene has CDR1 SSHAT and CDR2 FNYEAQ (reference sequence). CDR3 in amino acids: CASSLTSDSSYNEQFF. In DNA form, the CDR3 reads TGTGCTAGCAGCTTAACTAGCGACAGCTCCTACAATGAGCAGTTCTTC.

This clonotype was seen a few times. The chain uses TRBV18 and TRBJ2-1; no clear D. V dropped 4 bases and J dropped 7 bases, with 14 bases sitting between them. Germline V lookup: CDR1 KGHSH, CDR2 LQKENI. The CDR3 runs to 14 residues. CDR3 amino acids: CASSLTVPLNEQFF. The CDR3 bases are TGTGCCAGCTCACTTACTGTACCCCTTAATGAGCAGTTCTTC.

This clonotype was seen more than once but under ten times. This chain joins TRBV19 and TRBJ1-6; weak D call: TRBD1 (6 bases). Germline V gene lookup returns CDR1 LNHDA and CDR2 SQIVND (reference sequence). Trimming cost V 9 bases and J 11 bases, with 20 bases left between them. The CDR3 runs 14 residues. In DNA form, the CDR3 reads TGTGCCAGCAAGAGCAGAGACAGGACGCCACCCCTCCACTTT. Residues: CASKSRDRTPPLHF. The full variable domain, with the rest looked up from reference TRBV19 and TRBJ1-6, is DGGITQSPKYLFRKEGQNVTLSCEQNLNHDAMYWYRQDPGQGLRLIYYSQIVNDFQKGDIAEGYSVSREKKESFPLTVTSAQKNPTAFYLCASKSRDRTPPLHFGNGTRLTVT.

This clonotype was seen a few times. The chain recombines TRBV6-5 with TRBJ1-5; 9 bases map to TRBD1. Germline V gene data show CDR1 as MNHEY and CDR2 as SVGAGI. This CDR3 is 14 amino acids long. The trim removed 7 bases at V and 4 bases at J, leaving 5 bases unmatched. The CDR3 protein is CASNNRGLNQPQHF. The CDR3 bases are TGTGCCAGCAATAACAGGGGGCTGAATCAGCCCCAGCATTTT.

This clonotype was found a few times. This chain links TRBV18 with TRBJ2-1; TRBD2 matches 11 bases. The CDR3 runs 15 residues. The trim removed 0 bases at V and 6 bases at J, leaving 1 base unmatched. Germline V lookup: CDR1 KGHSH, CDR2 LQKENI. CDR3 in amino acids: CASSPPLAGGNEQFF. The CDR3 DNA sequence: TGTGCCAGCTCACCACCGCTAGCGGGAGGCAATGAGCAGTTCTTC.

The rearrangement uses TRBV18 and TRBJ1-4; D is unresolved. Trimming left V 4 bases short and J 0 bases short, with 12 bases between. The CDR3 is 16 residues long. CDR1 KGHSH and CDR2 LQKENI come from the germline V gene. The CDR3 nucleotides are TGTGCCAGCTCACACCCGGCCGGTCCAACTAATGAAAAACTGTTTTTT. As protein: CASSHPAGPTNEKLFF.

This clonotype has ten or more counts. The chain couples TRBV7-3 to TRBJ2-5; TRBD1 is a possible D gene (7 bases). CDR1 and CDR2 (germline): SGHTA, FQGTGA. Trimming removed 3 bases from V and 5 bases from J, with 16 bases in between. The CDR3 consists of 15 residues. The CDR3 sequence: CASSFAGTDGETQYF. CDR3 nucleotide sequence: TGTGCCAGCAGCTTCGCGGGGACAGACGGGGAGACCCAGTACTTC.

The chain employs TRBV12-3 or TRBV12-4 and TRBJ2-2, with D possibly being TRBD1 (6 bases). The germline V and J ends were trimmed by 2 bases and 4 bases, with 11 bases remaining between them. The CDR3 totals 15 residues. CDR3 amino acids: CASSLIEGVTGELFF. In DNA form, the CDR3 reads TGTGCCAGCAGTTTAATCGAGGGGGTCACCGGGGAGCTGTTTTTT.

The chain joins TRBV20-1 to TRBJ1-6, with 7 bases identical to TRBD1. CDR3 length equals 16 residues. CDR1 is DFQATT, CDR2 SNEGSKA, per germline (reference sequence). The J segment lost 8 bases and the V segment lost 1 base, leaving 11 bases of the junction unmatched. In DNA form, the CDR3 reads TGCAGTGCTAGAGCTACAGGGGCTGGCGTCGATTCACCCCTCCACTTT. Translating gives CSARATGAGVDSPLHF.

This clonotype was seen only a few times. This sequence joins TRBV5-1 and TRBJ2-1, with D perhaps matching TRBD1 or TRBD2 (5 bases each). V was clipped by 6 bases and J by 5 bases, with 15 bases between them. The CDR3 is 14 residues long. From germline, CDR1 is SGHRS and CDR2 YFSETQ. The chain's CDR3 is CASKSQGADNEQFF. CDR3 coding DNA: TGCGCCAGCAAGAGCCAGGGAGCGGACAATGAGCAGTTCTTC.

In this sample, this clonotype turned up a few times. The genes are TRBV29-1 and TRBJ2-2, with D possibly being TRBD2 (5 bases). CDR1 and CDR2 (germline): SQVTM, ANQGSEA. V lost 5 bases and J 0 bases, leaving 10 bases between the germline ends. The CDR3 runs 14 residues. In nucleotides, the CDR3 is TGCAGCGTTAGAGGGCCGACGAACACCGGGGAGCTGTTTTTT. Its protein is CSVRGPTNTGELFF.

This clonotype has ten or more counts. This chain links TRBV2 with TRBJ2-7; the D is unclear. The CDR3 length is 13 residues. Germline lookup yields CDR1 SNHLY and CDR2 FYNNEI. V was shortened by 1 base and J by 4 bases, with 8 bases between the two germline ends. CDR3 region: CASSEGTAYEQYF. The CDR3, as DNA: TGTGCCAGCAGTGAAGGGACGGCATACGAGCAGTACTTC. Drawing the rest from reference TRBV2 and TRBJ2-7, the complete variable domain is EPEVTQTPSHQVTQMGQEVILRCVPISNHLYFYWYRQILGQKVEFLVSFYNNEISEKSEIFDDQFSVERPDGSNFTLKIRSTKLEDSAMYFCASSEGTAYEQYFGPGTRLTVT.

This clonotype was seen only a few times. The chain uses TRBV11-2 and TRBJ2-7, with 8 bases aligning to TRBD1. CDR3 length: 15 residues. Germline-derived CDR1 and CDR2 are SGHAT and FQNNGV. V lost 1 base to trimming and J lost 3 bases; unmatched junction nucleotides: 5. This CDR3 reads CASSLARDRRYEQYF. CDR3 DNA sequence: TGTGCCAGCAGCTTAGCCCGGGACAGGCGCTACGAGCAGTACTTC.